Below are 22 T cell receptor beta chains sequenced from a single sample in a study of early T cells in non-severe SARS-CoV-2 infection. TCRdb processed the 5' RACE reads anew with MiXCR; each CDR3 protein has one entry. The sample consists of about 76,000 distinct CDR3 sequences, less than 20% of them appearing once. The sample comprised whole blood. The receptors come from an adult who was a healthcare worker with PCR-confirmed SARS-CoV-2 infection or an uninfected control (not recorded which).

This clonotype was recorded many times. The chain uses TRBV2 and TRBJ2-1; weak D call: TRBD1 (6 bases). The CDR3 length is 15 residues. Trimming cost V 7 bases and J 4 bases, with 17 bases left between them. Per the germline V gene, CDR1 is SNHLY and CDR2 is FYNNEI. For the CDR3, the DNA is TGTGCCAGCAACTACCCTTCAGGGGCATACAATGAGCAGTTCTTC. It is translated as CASNYPSGAYNEQFF.

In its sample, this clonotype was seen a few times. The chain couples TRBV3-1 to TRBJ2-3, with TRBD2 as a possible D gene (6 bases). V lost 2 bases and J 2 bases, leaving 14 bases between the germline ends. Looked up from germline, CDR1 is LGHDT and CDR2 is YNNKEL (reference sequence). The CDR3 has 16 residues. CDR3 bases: TGTGCCAGCAGCCAATCCGGCGGGACCTACACAGATACGCAGTATTTT. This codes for CASSQSGGTYTDTQYF.

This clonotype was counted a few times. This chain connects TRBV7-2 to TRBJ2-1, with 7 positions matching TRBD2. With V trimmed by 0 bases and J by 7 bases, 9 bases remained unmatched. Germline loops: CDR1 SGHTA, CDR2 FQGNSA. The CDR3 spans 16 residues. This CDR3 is CASSLAGIAGVNEQFF. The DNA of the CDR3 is TGTGCCAGCAGCTTAGCGGGGATCGCGGGAGTTAATGAGCAGTTCTTC.

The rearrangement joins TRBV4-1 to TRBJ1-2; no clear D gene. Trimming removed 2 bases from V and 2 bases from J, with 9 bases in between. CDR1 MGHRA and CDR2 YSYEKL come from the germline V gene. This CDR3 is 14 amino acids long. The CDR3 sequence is CASSQQTRNYGYTF. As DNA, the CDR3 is TGCGCCAGCAGCCAACAGACAAGAAACTATGGCTACACCTTC.

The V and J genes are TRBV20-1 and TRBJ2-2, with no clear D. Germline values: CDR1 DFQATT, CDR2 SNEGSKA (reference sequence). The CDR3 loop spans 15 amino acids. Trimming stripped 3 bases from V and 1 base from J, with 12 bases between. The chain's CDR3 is CSARGLPLNTGELFF. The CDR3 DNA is TGCAGTGCTAGGGGCCTGCCTTTGAACACCGGGGAGCTGTTTTTT.

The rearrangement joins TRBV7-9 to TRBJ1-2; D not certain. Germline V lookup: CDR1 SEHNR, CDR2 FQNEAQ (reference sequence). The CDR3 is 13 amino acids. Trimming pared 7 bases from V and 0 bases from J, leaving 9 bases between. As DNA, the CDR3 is TGTGCCAGCAATATCCAGACTAACTATGGCTACACCTTC. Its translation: CASNIQTNYGYTF.

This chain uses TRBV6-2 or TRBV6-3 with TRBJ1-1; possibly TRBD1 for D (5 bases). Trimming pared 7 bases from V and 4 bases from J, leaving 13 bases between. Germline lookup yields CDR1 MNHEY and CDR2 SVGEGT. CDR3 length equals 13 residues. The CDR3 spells CASNPGFITEAFF. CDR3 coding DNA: TGTGCCAGCAATCCAGGGTTTATCACTGAAGCTTTCTTT.

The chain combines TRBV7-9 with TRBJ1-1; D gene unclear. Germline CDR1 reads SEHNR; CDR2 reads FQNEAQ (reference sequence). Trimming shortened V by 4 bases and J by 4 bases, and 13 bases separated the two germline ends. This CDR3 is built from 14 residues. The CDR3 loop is CASSSTGGSTEAFF. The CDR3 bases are TGTGCCAGCAGCTCCACTGGAGGTAGCACTGAAGCTTTCTTT.

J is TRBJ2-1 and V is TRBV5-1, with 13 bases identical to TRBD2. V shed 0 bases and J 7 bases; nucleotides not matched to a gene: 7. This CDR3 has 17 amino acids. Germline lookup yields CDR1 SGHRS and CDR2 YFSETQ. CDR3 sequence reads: CASSLGTSGSGRNEQFF. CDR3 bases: TGCGCCAGCAGCTTGGGGACTAGCGGGAGCGGTCGTAATGAGCAGTTCTTC.

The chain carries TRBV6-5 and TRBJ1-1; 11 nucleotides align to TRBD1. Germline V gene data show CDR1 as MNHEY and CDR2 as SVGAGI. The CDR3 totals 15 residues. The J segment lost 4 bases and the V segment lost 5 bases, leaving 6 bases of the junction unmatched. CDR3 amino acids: CASSTTGTGGTEAFF. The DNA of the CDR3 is TGTGCCAGCAGTACGACCGGGACAGGGGGCACTGAAGCTTTCTTT.

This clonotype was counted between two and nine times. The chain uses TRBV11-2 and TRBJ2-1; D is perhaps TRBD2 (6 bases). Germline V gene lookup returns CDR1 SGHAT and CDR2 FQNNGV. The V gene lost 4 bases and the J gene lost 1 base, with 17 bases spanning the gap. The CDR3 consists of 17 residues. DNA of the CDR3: TGTGCCAGCAGCTCTAGGGACTCCTATAATTCCTACAATGAGCAGTTCTTC. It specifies CASSSRDSYNSYNEQFF. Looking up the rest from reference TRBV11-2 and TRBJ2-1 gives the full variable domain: EAGVAQSPRYKIIEKRQSVAFWCNPISGHATLYWYQQILGQGPKLLIQFQNNGVVDDSQLPKDRFSAERLKGVDSTLKIQPAKLEDSAVYLCASSSRDSYNSYNEQFFGPGTRLTVL.

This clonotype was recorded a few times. The CDR3 nucleotides are TGTGCCACCCAAAGGGACAACTCCTACGAGCAGTACTTC. Translation: CATQRDNSYEQYF. This sequence joins TRBV19 and TRBJ2-7; D perhaps matches TRBD1 (6 bases). Trimming took 10 bases from V and 0 from J, leaving 13 bases between them. CDR3 length: 13 amino acids. The V gene's germline CDR1 is LNHDA and CDR2 SQIVND (reference sequence).

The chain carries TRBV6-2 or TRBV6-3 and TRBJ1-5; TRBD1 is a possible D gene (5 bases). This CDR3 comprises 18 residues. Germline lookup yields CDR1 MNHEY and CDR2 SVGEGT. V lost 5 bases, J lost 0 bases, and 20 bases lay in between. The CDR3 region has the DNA TGTGCCAGCAGTCCCTTTCAGGGACGCGGATATAGCAATCAGCCCCAGCATTTT. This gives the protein CASSPFQGRGYSNQPQHF.

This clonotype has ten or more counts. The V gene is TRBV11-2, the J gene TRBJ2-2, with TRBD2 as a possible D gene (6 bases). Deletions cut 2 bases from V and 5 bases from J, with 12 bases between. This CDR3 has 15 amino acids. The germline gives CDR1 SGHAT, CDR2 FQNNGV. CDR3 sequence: CASSLRLAITGELFF. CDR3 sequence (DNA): TGTGCCAGCAGCTTAAGGCTAGCGATAACCGGGGAGCTGTTTTTT.

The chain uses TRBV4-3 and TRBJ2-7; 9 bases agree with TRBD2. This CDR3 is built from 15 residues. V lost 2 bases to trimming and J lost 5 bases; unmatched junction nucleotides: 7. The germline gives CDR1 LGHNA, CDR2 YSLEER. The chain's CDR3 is CASSQPGLARHEQYF. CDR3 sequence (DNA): TGCGCCAGCAGCCAACCCGGACTAGCGAGGCACGAGCAGTACTTC.

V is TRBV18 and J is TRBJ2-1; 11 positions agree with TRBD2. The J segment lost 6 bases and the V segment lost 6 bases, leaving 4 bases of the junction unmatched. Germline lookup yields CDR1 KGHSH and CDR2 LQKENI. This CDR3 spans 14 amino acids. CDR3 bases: TGTGCCAGCTCTCACACTAGCGGGAGCAATGAGCAGTTCTTC. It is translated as CASSHTSGSNEQFF.

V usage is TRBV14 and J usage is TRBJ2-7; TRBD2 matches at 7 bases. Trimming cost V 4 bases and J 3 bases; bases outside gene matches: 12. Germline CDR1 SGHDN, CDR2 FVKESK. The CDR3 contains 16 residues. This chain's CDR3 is CASSRGRVAGLYEQYF. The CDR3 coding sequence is TGTGCCAGCAGCCGAGGTCGGGTAGCGGGTCTCTACGAGCAGTACTTC. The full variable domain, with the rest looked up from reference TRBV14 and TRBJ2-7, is EAGVTQFPSHSVIEKGQTVTLRCDPISGHDNLYWYRRVMGKEIKFLLHFVKESKQDESGMPNNRFLAERTGGTYSTLKVQPAELEDSGVYFCASSRGRVAGLYEQYFGPGTRLTVT.

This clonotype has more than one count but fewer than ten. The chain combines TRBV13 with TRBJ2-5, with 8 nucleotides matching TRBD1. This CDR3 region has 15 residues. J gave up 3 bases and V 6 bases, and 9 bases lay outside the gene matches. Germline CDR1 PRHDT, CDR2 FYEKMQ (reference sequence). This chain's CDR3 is CASSQAATGEETQYF. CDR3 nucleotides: TGTGCCAGCAGTCAGGCGGCGACAGGGGAAGAGACCCAGTACTTC. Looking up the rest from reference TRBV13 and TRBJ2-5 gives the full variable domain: AAGVIQSPRHLIKEKRETATLKCYPIPRHDTVYWYQQGPGQDPQFLISFYEKMQSDKGSIPDRFSAQQFSDYHSELNMSSLELGDSALYFCASSQAATGEETQYFGPGTRLLVL.

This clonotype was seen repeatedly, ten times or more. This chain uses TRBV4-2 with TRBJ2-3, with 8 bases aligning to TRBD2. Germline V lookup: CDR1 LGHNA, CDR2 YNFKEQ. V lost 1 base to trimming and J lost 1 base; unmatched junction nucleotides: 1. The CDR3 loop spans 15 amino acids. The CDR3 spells CASSQARGGTDTQYF. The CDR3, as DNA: TGTGCCAGCAGCCAAGCGCGGGGGGGCACAGATACGCAGTATTTT.

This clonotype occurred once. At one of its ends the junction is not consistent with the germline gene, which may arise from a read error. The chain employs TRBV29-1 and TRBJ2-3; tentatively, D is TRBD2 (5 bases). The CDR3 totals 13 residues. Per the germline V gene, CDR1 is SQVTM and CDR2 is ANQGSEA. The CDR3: CSVVTASTDMQYF. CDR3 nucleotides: TGCAGCGTTGTTACAGCTAGCACAGATATGCAGTATTTT.

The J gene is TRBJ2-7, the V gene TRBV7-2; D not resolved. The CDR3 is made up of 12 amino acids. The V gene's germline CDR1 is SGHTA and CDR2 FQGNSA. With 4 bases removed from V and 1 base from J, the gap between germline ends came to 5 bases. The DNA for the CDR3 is TGTGCCAGCAGCTCCGTGTCCTACGAGCAGTACTTC. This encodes CASSSVSYEQYF.

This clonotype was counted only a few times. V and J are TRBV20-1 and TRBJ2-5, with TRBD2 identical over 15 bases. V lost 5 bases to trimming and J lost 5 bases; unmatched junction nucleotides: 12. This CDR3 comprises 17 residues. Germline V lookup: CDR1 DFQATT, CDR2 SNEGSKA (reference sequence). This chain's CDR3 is CSALGPGLAGGGETQYF. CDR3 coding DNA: TGCAGTGCTTTGGGGCCGGGACTAGCGGGAGGAGGGGAGACCCAGTACTTC.